The next 8 T cell receptor beta chains were all read from a single sample in a study of shared clonotypes between healthy human individuals. Naivety among CD8 cells was defined by CD45RO negativity and positive CCR7 selection, thereby excluding terminally differentiated effector memory CD45RA+ cells. Some clones are missing from TCRdb's copy, which holds only in-frame ones; the method was immunoSEQ multiplex PCR. The sample holds around 2,100,000 clones; approximately 94% are singletons and the top ten take 0.9% to 1.5%. The specimen sequenced was naive CD8+ T cells sorted from blood. These receptors came from a young man in good health.

This clone has a single count. The V gene is TRBV11-3, the J gene TRBJ2-3, with D unclear. The CDR3 totals 15 residues. The V end was cut by 4 bases, the J end by 5 bases, with 16 bases between. Per the germline V gene, CDR1 is SGHNT and CDR2 is YENEEA. CDR3 in DNA: TGTGCCAGCAGCTCTCGAACCGGGCTGGGAGATACGCAGTATTTT. Its translation: CASSSRTGLGDTQYF.

The rearrangement joins TRBV6-1 to TRBJ1-2; the match to TRBD1 covers 11 bases. This CDR3 comprises 14 residues. The junction had 8 bases not matched to a gene; V was cut back by 6 bases and J by 8 bases. The germline gives CDR1 MNHNS, CDR2 SASEGT. CDR3 loop: CASSRTGGWRGYTF. CDR3 nucleotide sequence: TGTGCCAGCAGCCGGACAGGGGGCTGGAGAGGCTACACCTTC.

The V call is TRBV9, the J call TRBJ2-3, with D perhaps TRBD1 (7 bases). V lost 1 base and J lost 0, with 18 bases in between. The CDR3 runs to 18 residues. Germline assignment: CDR1 SGDLS and CDR2 YYNGEE. The CDR3 sequence is CASSVPLGGTASTDTQYF. In nucleotides, the CDR3 is TGTGCCAGCAGCGTACCCCTTGGCGGGACAGCTAGCACAGATACGCAGTATTTT.

This clone was seen a single time. V is TRBV28 and J is TRBJ2-5; TRBD2 matches 8 bases. Germline CDR1 MDHEN, CDR2 SYDVKM. V was clipped by 5 bases and J by 4 bases; unmatched bases: 12. The CDR3 loop spans 16 amino acids. In DNA, the CDR3 is TGTGCCAGCAGTCCTACCGGACTAGCAGCGGGAGAGACCCAGTACTTC. It yields the protein CASSPTGLAAGETQYF.

The CDR3 DNA follows: TGTGCCAGCAGCTTGGACGCTTACAGGGATGGTAGCGATGGCTACACCTTC. It specifies CASSLDAYRDGSDGYTF. The J gene is TRBJ1-2, the V gene TRBV5-4; possible D gene TRBD1, 6 bases. CDR3 length: 17 residues. Germline V gene sequence: CDR1 SGHNT, CDR2 YYREEE (reference sequence). V lost 0 bases, J lost 6 bases, and 21 bases lay in between.

V gene TRBV28 combines with J gene TRBJ2-3, with D perhaps TRBD2 (5 bases). V was shortened by 2 bases and J by 0 bases, with 15 bases between the two germline ends. The CDR3 loop spans 17 amino acids. CDR1 is MDHEN, CDR2 SYDVKM, per germline. CDR3 loop: CASSLDSSGSSTDTQYF. CDR3 DNA: TGTGCCAGCAGTTTAGATTCCAGCGGATCTAGCACAGATACGCAGTATTTT.

J is TRBJ1-1 and V is TRBV4-3; D is perhaps TRBD1 (5 bases). The CDR3 is made up of 20 amino acids. V was trimmed by 0 bases and J by 3 bases, leaving 26 bases between them. Germline loops: CDR1 LGHNA, CDR2 YSLEER. CDR3 nucleotide sequence: TGCGCCAGCAGCCAAGATCAAGATCAGGAGAGGGGCCATGAAGACACTGAAGCTTTCTTT. Translation: CASSQDQDQERGHEDTEAFF.

The chain links TRBV7-9 to TRBJ2-2; possibly TRBD1 for D (5 bases). CDR1 and CDR2 (germline): SEHNR, FQNEAQ (reference sequence). Trimming took off 5 bases at V and 6 bases at J, with 16 bases between the two ends. The CDR3 loop spans 15 amino acids. CDR3 sequence: CASSNRTPWAGELFF. Written as DNA, the CDR3 is TGTGCCAGCAGCAACAGGACACCTTGGGCCGGGGAGCTGTTTTTT.